This T cell receptor (beta chain) was documented in a study of beta chain features in type 1 diabetes. General study results and limits: Patients and controls would share equally any PCR tilt toward shorter templates. In type 1 diabetes patients, VDJ junctions had fewer insertions; deletions at these junctions were more frequent. It was among patients, rather than healthy donors, that naive, central memory and Treg TCRB repertoires appeared more similar.

There are a few counts of this clone. Its matching antigen is unknown. The investigators reverse transcribed all of the isolated RNA, so they sequenced expressed TCRB transcripts. The table came from immunoSEQ multiplex PCR; TCRdb's copy has only in-frame clones and leaves some out. Found here are fewer than 350,000 clones, about 19% of them singletons; the top ten hold approximately 0.041%. Germline assignment: CDR1 SEHNR and CDR2 FQNEAQ (reference sequence). The CDR3 sequence is 18 residues long. The V end lost 5 bases, the J end lost 3 bases, and 25 bases lay between the germline ends. The sample comprised naive CD4+ T cells from blood. This sequence joins TRBV7-9 and TRBJ2-5; a weak D match, TRBD1 (6 bases). The receptor was isolated from a woman between 18 and 30 years old in good health. The CDR3 DNA sequence: TGTGCCAGCAGCCCAAAGCCTCGGGGCAGGGGACGAAAAGAGACCCAGTACTTC. It encodes CASSPKPRGRGRKETQYF. Full variable domain (rest looked up from reference TRBV7-9 and TRBJ2-5): DTGVSQNPRHKITKRGQNVTFRCDPISEHNRLYWYRQTLGQGPEFLTYFQNEAQLEKSRLLSDRFSAERPKGSFSTLEIQRTEQGDSAMYLCASSPKPRGRGRKETQYFGPGTRLLVL.